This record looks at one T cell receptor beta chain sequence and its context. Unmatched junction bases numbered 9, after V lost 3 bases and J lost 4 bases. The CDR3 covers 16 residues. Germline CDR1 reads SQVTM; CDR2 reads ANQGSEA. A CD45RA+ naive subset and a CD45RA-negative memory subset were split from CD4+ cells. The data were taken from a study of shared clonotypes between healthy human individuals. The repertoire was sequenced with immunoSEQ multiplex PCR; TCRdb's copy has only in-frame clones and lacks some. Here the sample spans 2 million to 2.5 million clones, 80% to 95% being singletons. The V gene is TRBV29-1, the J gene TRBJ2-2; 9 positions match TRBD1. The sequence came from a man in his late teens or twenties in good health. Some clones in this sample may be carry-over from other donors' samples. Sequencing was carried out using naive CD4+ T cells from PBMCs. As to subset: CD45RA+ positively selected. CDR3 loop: CSVDSGTGWGTGELFF. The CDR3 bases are TGCAGCGTTGACTCCGGGACAGGGTGGGGCACCGGGGAGCTGTTTTTT.